The 20 T cell receptor beta chains reported below all come from one sample, sequenced in a study of blood T cells in healthy people across ages. Primed by a sample-barcoded 5' primer and a J-beta primer mix, a second PCR proceeded for roughly 6 to 12 cycles. TCRdb reprocessed the 5' RACE reads with MiXCR, giving one entry per CDR3 protein. The sample shows about a million distinct CDR3 sequences, roughly two fifths of them seen only once. The sample taken for sequencing was blood. The receptor set was obtained from a man younger than 30 in good health.

A few counts support this clonotype. The chain has TRBV20-1 and TRBJ2-1, with 8 nucleotides matching TRBD2. Germline CDR1 DFQATT, CDR2 SNEGSKA (reference sequence). This CDR3 spans 16 amino acids. The trim removed 1 base at V and 4 bases at J, leaving 9 bases unmatched. In DNA form, the CDR3 reads TGCAGTGCTAGAGGGTTAGAGCGGGGGCTATACAATGAGCAGTTCTTC. Its translation is CSARGLERGLYNEQFF.

This chain uses TRBV30 with TRBJ1-2; D is undetermined. The germline V gene encodes CDR1 GTSNPN and CDR2 SVGIG (reference sequence). Deletions cut 3 bases from V and 8 bases from J, with 13 bases between. The CDR3 has 12 residues. The CDR3 region has the DNA TGTGCCTGGAGAAGCTGGGTTGGCGGCTACACCTTC. Its translation: CAWRSWVGGYTF.

This clonotype turned up a few times. The rearrangement links TRBV2 to TRBJ1-2; no reliable D call. The CDR3 is 12 amino acids. The germline V gene has CDR1 SNHLY and CDR2 FYNNEI. V shed 1 base and J shed 4 bases, with 4 bases lying between them. CDR3 coding DNA: TGTGCCAGCAGTGAAGTCTCCTATGGCTACACCTTC. Its translation is CASSEVSYGYTF.

V and J are TRBV6-5 and TRBJ1-6, with a possible D match to TRBD1 (5 bases). V lost 3 bases to trimming and J lost 9 bases, with 18 bases between them. The CDR3 runs 16 residues. Per germline, CDR1 MNHEY and CDR2 SVGAGI. The CDR3 is CASSYDRQPYGSPLHF. Written as DNA, the CDR3 is TGTGCCAGCAGTTATGACCGACAGCCGTACGGTTCACCCCTCCACTTT.

In its sample, this clonotype was seen once. This rearrangement joins TRBV30 to TRBJ2-4; D is perhaps TRBD1 or TRBD2 (6 bases each). V dropped 4 bases and J dropped 5 bases, with 12 bases sitting between them. Germline V gene sequence: CDR1 GTSNPN, CDR2 SVGIG (reference sequence). This CDR3 has 13 residues. The CDR3 sequence: CAWIPRGENIQYF. The CDR3 bases are TGTGCCTGGATCCCGAGGGGGGAAAACATTCAGTACTTC.

V is TRBV20-1 and J is TRBJ1-5; no firm D call. The CDR3 spans 13 residues. The V and J ends lost 1 base and 4 bases respectively, with 8 bases between them. Per germline, CDR1 DFQATT and CDR2 SNEGSKA (reference sequence). The CDR3: CSARGMQNQPQHF. DNA for the CDR3: TGCAGTGCTAGAGGGATGCAAAATCAGCCCCAGCATTTT.

The genes are TRBV7-2 and TRBJ2-4; maybe TRBD1 (6 bases). The CDR3 extends over 18 amino acids. Germline assignment: CDR1 SGHTA and CDR2 FQGNSA. Deletions cut 2 bases from V and 0 bases from J, with 17 bases between. CDR3 sequence (DNA): TGTGCCAGCAGCTTAACAGGGTCAACATTATTAGCCAAAAACATTCAGTACTTC. Its translation: CASSLTGSTLLAKNIQYF. The full variable domain, its missing parts supplied by reference TRBV7-2 and TRBJ2-4, is GAGVSQSPSNKVTEKGKDVELRCDPISGHTALYWYRQSLGQGLEFLIYFQGNSAPDKSGLPSDRFSAERTGGSVSTLTIQRTQQEDSAVYLCASSLTGSTLLAKNIQYFGAGTRLSVL.

V and J are TRBV20-1 and TRBJ2-1; 10 bases align to TRBD2. The CDR3 runs 14 residues. CDR1 DFQATT and CDR2 SNEGSKA come from the germline V gene (reference sequence). V gave up 5 bases and J gave up 5 bases; unmatched junction bases: 6. The CDR3 reads CSAPLLAGNNEQFF. CDR3 bases: TGCAGTGCTCCCCTACTAGCGGGGAACAATGAGCAGTTCTTC.

The chain carries TRBV10-3 and TRBJ1-3; D is uncertain. Trimming pared 10 bases from V and 0 bases from J, leaving 13 bases between. The CDR3 covers 14 residues. The germline gives CDR1 ENHRY, CDR2 SYGVKD. CDR3 sequence: CATHDPDSGNTIYF. Here the CDR3 DNA reads TGTGCCACCCACGATCCCGACTCTGGAAACACCATATATTTT.

J is TRBJ1-5 and V is TRBV6-6, with D perhaps TRBD1 (5 bases). This CDR3 comprises 15 residues. V was clipped by 6 bases and J by 7 bases, with 19 bases between them. The germline V gene encodes CDR1 MNHNY and CDR2 SVGAGI (reference sequence). CDR3 in amino acids: CASSLQSRAGQPQHF. CDR3 nucleotides: TGTGCCAGCAGCCTACAAAGCAGGGCAGGCCAGCCCCAGCATTTT.

V gene TRBV5-6 combines with J gene TRBJ1-2; no clear D. V was cut by 5 bases and J by 4 bases, with 9 bases left in between. This CDR3 comprises 12 residues. Germline CDR1 reads SGHDT; CDR2 reads YYEEEE. The CDR3 DNA reads as TGTGCCAGCAGGGTTTCTAGCTATGGCTACACCTTC. It translates to CASRVSSYGYTF.

This clonotype turned up a few times. The chain couples TRBV5-5 to TRBJ2-1, with TRBD2 identical over 8 bases. Per the germline V gene, CDR1 is SGHKS and CDR2 is YYEKEE (reference sequence). V shed 1 base, J shed 7 bases, and the junction held 10 bases outside the gene matches. The CDR3 has 16 amino acids. In DNA, the CDR3 is TGTGCCAGCAGCTTGAACATTCGGGAGGGAAGGAATGAGCAGTTCTTC. Translated, it gives CASSLNIREGRNEQFF.

The rearrangement joins TRBV6-2 or TRBV6-3 to TRBJ2-1; D gene unclear. This CDR3 is built from 13 residues. V was cut by 6 bases and J by 7 bases, with 13 bases left in between. CDR1 is MNHEY, CDR2 SVGEGT, per germline. The CDR3 loop is CASSISIRNEQFF. CDR3 sequence (DNA): TGTGCCAGCAGCATCTCTATTAGGAATGAGCAGTTCTTC.

The V and J genes are TRBV5-6 and TRBJ2-7; TRBD1 is a possible D gene (5 bases). Per the germline V gene, CDR1 is SGHDT and CDR2 is YYEEEE. V was shortened by 0 bases and J by 7 bases, with 14 bases between the two germline ends. The CDR3 covers 14 residues. The CDR3 DNA reads TGTGCCAGCAGCTTGGGACAGTATTACAATGAGCAGTACTTC. Its translation: CASSLGQYYNEQYF.

This sequence joins TRBV7-2 and TRBJ1-5; D is undetermined. Trimming pared 8 bases from V and 0 bases from J, leaving 8 bases between. The CDR3 consists of 13 residues. Germline assignment: CDR1 SGHTA and CDR2 FQGNSA. Written as DNA, the CDR3 is TGTGCCAGCGCACAGAGTAGCAATCAGCCCCAGCATTTT. This encodes CASAQSSNQPQHF.

The chain uses TRBV7-9 and TRBJ1-1; D remains unclear. CDR1 is SEHNR and CDR2 is FQNEAQ in the germline V gene (reference sequence). Deletions cut 6 bases from V and 2 bases from J, with 13 bases between. CDR3 size: 14 residues. DNA for the CDR3: TGTGCCAGCAGTACCGCCCGGGCTAACACTGAAGCTTTCTTT. It is translated as CASSTARANTEAFF.

Details on this clonotype: This may stem from a read error, because a much larger clone lies one nucleotide away. The CDR3 bases are TGCAGCGTTCTCGGTATTACAAGCTCCTACAATGAGCAGTACTTC. Translating it yields CSVLGITSSYNEQYF. V gene TRBV29-1 combines with J gene TRBJ2-1; unclear D gene. The J call could be wrong; TRBJ2-7 is a better fit for the DNA end. The CDR3 is 15 residues long. Germline V lookup: CDR1 SQVTM, CDR2 ANQGSEA.

This clonotype was recorded many times. The gene calls are TRBV10-3 and TRBJ2-3; D is perhaps TRBD1 (5 bases). Trimming took 2 bases from V and 4 from J, leaving 7 bases between them. This CDR3 has 13 residues. The V gene's germline CDR1 is ENHRY and CDR2 SYGVKD. This CDR3 reads CAISEHRPDTQYF. CDR3 in DNA: TGTGCCATCAGTGAGCACAGGCCAGATACGCAGTATTTT.

V gene TRBV10-3 combines with J gene TRBJ1-2; D gene uncertain. The CDR3 consists of 11 residues. Germline CDR1 and CDR2: ENHRY and SYGVKD. With 2 bases removed from V and 7 bases from J, the gap between germline ends came to 5 bases. CDR3 residues: CAISEGPGYTF. In nucleotides, the CDR3 is TGTGCCATCAGTGAGGGCCCTGGCTACACCTTC.

This chain links TRBV7-9 with TRBJ2-1; 9 bases match TRBD2. Germline CDR1 reads SEHNR; CDR2 reads FQNEAQ (reference sequence). The CDR3 sequence is 17 residues long. The ends lost 1 base at V and 5 bases at J; junction bases unmatched: 9. For the CDR3, the DNA is TGTGCCAGCAGCTTAGGTCTAGCGGGGACATCGCACAATGAGCAGTTCTTC. Protein sequence: CASSLGLAGTSHNEQFF.